This T cell receptor (beta chain) was sequenced in a study of blood T cell repertoires in COVID-19. Looking at the study overall: Specimens from acute and convalescent COVID-19 originated in the United States, Italy and Spain. The analysed material was cDNA or gDNA that came from T cells, B-cell-depleted T cells, or PBMCs.

Per the germline V gene, CDR1 is MNHNS and CDR2 is SASEGT. The CDR3 sequence is 16 residues long. Germline trimming cut 4 bases from V and 4 bases from J; bases unmatched to any gene: 8. Source study methods: Amplification with reference gene primers provided the estimates of nucleated cell counts. Using immunoSEQ multiplex PCR, the repertoire was profiled, and TCRdb retains in-frame clones only, with some absent. V, J and clone size were drawn from that table, and D and trimming were deduced from the DNA. The repertoire has roughly 68,000 clones, about 81% of them found once; the top ten carry around 9.2%.

The sample was peripheral blood. This clonotype was obtained from a human donor in a cohort sampled during active COVID-19. The chain employs TRBV6-1 and TRBJ2-7, with 12 bases that match TRBD2. The CDR3 sequence is CASSGLAGETLYEQYF. The CDR3 nucleotides read TGTGCCAGCAGTGGACTAGCGGGAGAAACCTTGTACGAGCAGTACTTC.